The 16 T cell receptor beta chains below were found in one sample sequenced in a study of OX40 agonist ivuxolimab in advanced cancers. Only in-frame clones appear in the TCRdb table, and some are missing; sequencing was by immunoSEQ multiplex PCR. The sample lists 65,000 to 90,000 clones, 70% to 90% occurring once. The sample consisted of CD4+ or CD8+ T cells sorted from blood, taken in a trial of the OX40 agonist ivuxolimab. The receptors stem from an adult with an advanced solid tumor such as melanoma, head and neck, liver or kidney cancer.

The J gene is TRBJ2-1, the V gene TRBV19; 7 nucleotides match TRBD1. The CDR3 is 13 residues long. Germline CDR1 is LNHDA and CDR2 is SQIVND (reference sequence). Germline trimming cut 10 bases from V and 5 bases from J; bases unmatched to any gene: 8. CDR3 in DNA: TGTGCCACGCGAGGGGGCAGGAACAATGAGCAGTTCTTC. Amino acids: CATRGGRNNEQFF.

The genes are TRBV7-9 and TRBJ2-4, with TRBD2 identical over 11 bases. The germline V gene encodes CDR1 SEHNR and CDR2 FQNEAQ (reference sequence). The CDR3 sequence is 17 residues long. J lost 6 bases, V lost 5 bases, and 12 bases had no gene match. CDR3 in amino acids: CASSHAGLAGEGNIQYF. Here the CDR3 DNA reads TGTGCCAGCAGCCACGCCGGACTAGCGGGTGAAGGAAACATTCAGTACTTC.

The chain combines TRBV7-8 with TRBJ1-1, with D uncertain. Trimming took off 0 bases at V and 11 bases at J, with 13 bases between the two ends. The germline CDR1 and CDR2 sequences are SGHVS and FQNEAQ. The CDR3 consists of 13 residues. The CDR3, as DNA: TGTGCCAGCAGCTTAGCGGTAGGGCAAACGGCTTTCTTT. As protein: CASSLAVGQTAFF. Filled out from reference TRBV7-8 and TRBJ1-1, the complete variable domain reads GAGVSQSPRYKVAKRGQDVALRCDPISGHVSLFWYQQALGQGPEFLTYFQNEAQLDKSGLPSDRFFAERPEGSVSTLKIQRTQQEDSAVYLCASSLAVGQTAFFGQGTRLTVV.

This clone has a handful of counts. The chain employs TRBV2 and TRBJ1-1; 9 bases are shared with TRBD1. Germline CDR1 and CDR2: SNHLY and FYNNEI. This CDR3 has 14 amino acids. V shed 6 bases and J 5 bases; nucleotides not matched to a gene: 7. CDR3 DNA sequence: TGTGCCAGCAGAAGGGACAGGGAGAATACTGAAGCTTTCTTT. Encoded protein: CASRRDRENTEAFF.

The genes are TRBV4-2 and TRBJ2-7; 7 nucleotides match TRBD2. The CDR3 extends over 14 amino acids. From germline, CDR1 is LGHNA and CDR2 YNFKEQ. V was clipped by 4 bases and J by 2 bases; unmatched bases: 5. The CDR3 nucleotides are TGTGCCAGCAGCCCAGCGGGGACCGCCTACGAGCAGTACTTC. It is translated as CASSPAGTAYEQYF.

V and J are TRBV9 and TRBJ2-7; 9 nucleotides align to TRBD1. Losses at the gene ends were 4 bases for V and 4 bases for J; bases not matched to a gene: 6. This CDR3 spans 14 amino acids. Looked up from germline, CDR1 is SGDLS and CDR2 is YYNGEE. CDR3: CASSPQGALYEQYF. CDR3 nucleotides: TGTGCCAGCAGCCCACAGGGGGCGCTTTACGAGCAGTACTTC.

This clone has just one count. V gene TRBV27 combines with J gene TRBJ1-2; 8 bases are shared with TRBD1. Germline CDR1 MNHEY, CDR2 SMNVEV (reference sequence). V lost 6 bases to trimming and J lost 7 bases; unmatched junction nucleotides: 16. The CDR3 is 16 amino acids. The CDR3 sequence is CASSRLSPQGAGGYTF. The CDR3 DNA is TGTGCCAGCAGCCGACTCTCACCCCAGGGGGCCGGTGGCTACACCTTC.

This clone was seen more than once but under ten times. Other DNA sequences in this specimen translate into the identical CDR3. The V call is TRBV7-2, the J call TRBJ1-5, with TRBD1 matching over 9 bases. Germline V gives CDR1 SGHTA, CDR2 FQGNSA. The CDR3 has 15 residues. V dropped 1 base and J dropped 5; count of bases not matched to a gene: 3. CDR3 nucleotide sequence: TGTGCCAGCAGCTTAGACAGGGGGCAGGATCAGCCCCAGCATTTT. Encoded protein: CASSLDRGQDQPQHF.

V and J are TRBV2 and TRBJ2-5, with D tentatively TRBD2 (5 bases). The CDR3 is 14 amino acids. Trimming pared 7 bases from V and 6 bases from J, leaving 18 bases between. The germline gives CDR1 SNHLY, CDR2 FYNNEI. DNA of the CDR3: TGTGCCAGCATATTGAACGGGGTGGGAAAGACCCAGTACTTC. This encodes CASILNGVGKTQYF. The variable domain in full, completed from reference TRBV2 and TRBJ2-5, reads EPEVTQTPSHQVTQMGQEVILRCVPISNHLYFYWYRQILGQKVEFLVSFYNNEISEKSEIFDDQFSVERPDGSNFTLKIRSTKLEDSAMYFCASILNGVGKTQYFGPGTRLLVL.

As concerns this clone: This CDR3 is also generated by other DNA sequences in the sample. J is TRBJ2-5 and V is TRBV9; D possibly matches TRBD1 or TRBD2 (5 bases each). V lost 0 bases, J lost 3 bases, and 18 bases lay in between. Germline loops: CDR1 SGDLS, CDR2 YYNGEE. This CDR3 contains 17 residues. The CDR3 nucleotides read TGTGCCAGCAGCGTAGGGGGCGGCGGGTCTCGGAAAGAGACCCAGTACTTC. As protein: CASSVGGGGSRKETQYF.

The chain carries TRBV6-6 and TRBJ2-2, with a possible D match to TRBD1 (5 bases). Germline assignment: CDR1 MNHNY and CDR2 SVGAGI (reference sequence). The germline V and J ends were trimmed by 4 bases and 2 bases, with 14 bases remaining between them. The CDR3 sequence is 16 residues long. The CDR3 region has the DNA TGTGCCAGCAGTTTGGACATTTCCCCAAACACCGGGGAGCTGTTTTTT. This codes for CASSLDISPNTGELFF.

V usage is TRBV4-3 and J usage is TRBJ2-1; maybe TRBD2 (6 bases). CDR1 and CDR2 (germline): LGHNA, YSLEER. CDR3 length: 16 residues. V gave up 0 bases and J gave up 6 bases, with 15 bases separating them. CDR3 sequence reads: CASSQDRGNTGNEQFF. For the CDR3, the DNA is TGCGCCAGCAGCCAAGATCGGGGGAATACAGGCAATGAGCAGTTCTTC.

CDR3 in amino acids: CASTGLAGGDTQYF. The CDR3 nucleotides read TGCGCCAGCACCGGACTAGCGGGAGGAGATACGCAGTATTTT. The chain has TRBV10-2 and TRBJ2-3, with 14 bases lining up with TRBD2. The J segment lost 5 bases and the V segment lost 7 bases, leaving 2 bases of the junction unmatched. Germline V gene data show CDR1 as WSHSY and CDR2 as SAAADI. CDR3 size: 14 residues.

The chain is built from TRBV10-1 and TRBJ2-1; unclear D gene. CDR3 size: 15 residues. Germline CDR1 is WNHNN and CDR2 is SYGVQD (reference sequence). Trimming cost V 3 bases and J 5 bases, with 14 bases left between them. CDR3 nucleotides: TGCGCCAGCAGTGATAACGGGCAGGTCAACAATGAGCAGTTCTTC. Its translation: CASSDNGQVNNEQFF.

The V call is TRBV19, the J call TRBJ1-5; D not resolved. V was trimmed by 0 bases and J by 7 bases, leaving 16 bases between them. This CDR3 has 16 residues. CDR1 is LNHDA, CDR2 SQIVND, per germline (reference sequence). The DNA for the CDR3 is TGTGCCAGTAGTATAGATGTCGTCAGGTTTGGACAGCCCCAGCATTTT. This codes for CASSIDVVRFGQPQHF.

The chain recombines TRBV14 with TRBJ2-3; D remains unclear. The CDR3 is 11 residues long. Germline V gene data show CDR1 as SGHDN and CDR2 as FVKESK. The germline V and J ends were trimmed by 0 bases and 11 bases, with 6 bases remaining between them. CDR3 in DNA: TGTGCCAGCAGCCAAGATCGTGTGCAGTATTTT. Its protein product is CASSQDRVQYF.